Below are 13 T cell receptor beta chains sequenced from a single sample in a study of blood T cell repertoires in COVID-19. Measured with immunoSEQ multiplex PCR; TCRdb has only the in-frame clones, and not every one. The sample records approximately 200,000 clones, roughly 82% being singletons. The sequenced material came from PBMCs or T cells enriched from blood (not recorded which). These receptors came from a man in his forties or fifties who had recovered from COVID-19.

This clone has only one observation. The chain links TRBV7-6 to TRBJ2-7, with TRBD1 identical over 10 bases. The CDR3 sequence is 16 residues long. Germline assignment: CDR1 SGHVS and CDR2 FNYEAQ. V lost 2 bases, J lost 3 bases, and 7 bases stayed unmatched. This CDR3 is CASSLLGDRGIYEQYF. The CDR3 DNA sequence: TGTGCCAGCAGCTTATTGGGGGACAGGGGCATCTACGAGCAGTACTTC.

The chain employs TRBV24-1 and TRBJ1-1; D might be TRBD1 (6 bases). The CDR3 is 13 residues long. With 1 base removed from V and 8 bases from J, the gap between germline ends came to 10 bases. Germline-derived CDR1 and CDR2 are KGHDR and SFDVKD. The CDR3 here is CATSDFSGTEAFF. The CDR3 DNA is TGTGCCACCAGTGATTTCTCCGGGACAGAAGCTTTCTTT.

V usage is TRBV5-4 and J usage is TRBJ2-6; perhaps TRBD1 as D (6 bases). V was cut by 4 bases and J by 4 bases, with 15 bases left in between. This CDR3 region has 16 residues. CDR1 and CDR2 (germline): SGHNT, YYREEE (reference sequence). In nucleotides, the CDR3 is TGTGCCAGCAGCCCGATACAGGGAACCGGGGCCAACGTCCTGACTTTC. Amino acid sequence: CASSPIQGTGANVLTF.

This chain connects TRBV5-1 to TRBJ1-4; the D is unclear. Germline V gene lookup returns CDR1 SGHRS and CDR2 YFSETQ. V shed 0 bases and J shed 8 bases, with 8 bases lying between them. This CDR3 comprises 13 residues. The DNA of the CDR3 is TGCGCCAGCAGCTTGGCCCCCGGGGAAAAACTGTTTTTT. Protein: CASSLAPGEKLFF.

This clone occurred a few times. CDR3 amino acids: CASSPAAYRRTGSSGYTF. DNA of the CDR3: TGTGCCAGCTCGCCAGCAGCTTATAGGCGTACAGGCTCTTCTGGCTACACCTTC. V is TRBV7-2 and J is TRBJ1-2, with a weak D call TRBD1 (5 bases). V dropped 8 bases and J dropped 7 bases, with 32 bases sitting between them. The CDR3 sequence is 18 residues long. Germline CDR1 and CDR2: SGHTA and FQGNSA.

V and J are TRBV19 and TRBJ2-5; D remains unclear. Trimming shortened V by 6 bases and J by 2 bases, and 16 bases separated the two germline ends. The germline gives CDR1 LNHDA, CDR2 SQIVND (reference sequence). This CDR3 contains 15 residues. DNA of the CDR3: TGTGCCAGTAGCGGAAGCGCAGCTATTCAAGAGACCCAGTACTTC. This sequence encodes CASSGSAAIQETQYF.

CDR3 sequence: CAERDSVDTQYF. The CDR3 DNA is TGTGCCGAGAGGGACTCAGTAGATACGCAGTATTTT. The chain recombines TRBV30 with TRBJ2-3; tentatively, D is TRBD2 (6 bases). CDR1 is GTSNPN and CDR2 is SVGIG in the germline V gene (reference sequence). This CDR3 is 12 amino acids long. V shed 8 bases and J shed 5 bases, with 14 bases lying between them.

The V and J genes are TRBV30 and TRBJ1-5; D not resolved. The V and J ends lost 2 bases and 0 bases respectively, with 8 bases between them. Germline CDR1 and CDR2: GTSNPN and SVGIG (reference sequence). There are 14 residues in the CDR3. The DNA for the CDR3 is TGTGCCTGGAGTTCGGGATATAGCAATCAGCCCCAGCATTTT. Its translation: CAWSSGYSNQPQHF.

The chain combines TRBV10-1 with TRBJ2-1; D not resolved. Trimming shortened V by 3 bases and J by 4 bases, and 16 bases separated the two germline ends. The germline V gene encodes CDR1 WNHNN and CDR2 SYGVQD (reference sequence). CDR3 length: 16 amino acids. CDR3 DNA sequence: TGCGCCAGCAGTGATTTTACACCGTCCGGGTACAATGAGCAGTTCTTC. Its translation: CASSDFTPSGYNEQFF.

The J gene is TRBJ2-7, the V gene TRBV6-5; 9 bases are shared with TRBD1. The germline CDR1 and CDR2 sequences are MNHEY and SVGAGI. The CDR3 contains 14 residues. The junction had 6 bases not matched to a gene; V was cut back by 7 bases and J by 2 bases. The CDR3 sequence: CASTKDRGAYEQYF. DNA of the CDR3: TGTGCCAGCACCAAGGACAGGGGCGCCTACGAGCAGTACTTC.

The rearrangement uses TRBV7-2 and TRBJ2-3; TRBD2 matches 10 bases. This CDR3 has 16 amino acids. The junction had 7 bases not matched to a gene; V was cut back by 3 bases and J by 4 bases. Germline V lookup: CDR1 SGHTA, CDR2 FQGNSA. CDR3 amino acids: CASSFGTSVRADTQYF. The CDR3, as DNA: TGTGCCAGCAGCTTCGGGACTAGCGTTAGGGCAGATACGCAGTATTTT.

This clone was counted a single time. This chain uses TRBV7-9 with TRBJ1-2, with unresolved D. V was shortened by 6 bases and J by 6 bases, with 11 bases between the two germline ends. In germline, CDR1 is SEHNR, CDR2 FQNEAQ (reference sequence). The length of the CDR3 is 12 residues. The CDR3 DNA follows: TGTGCCAGCAGGGGAGGATTTCATGGCTACACCTTC. Amino acid sequence: CASRGGFHGYTF.

This chain links TRBV19 with TRBJ1-5; 7 nucleotides line up with TRBD1. This CDR3 is built from 13 residues. Germline V CDR1 and CDR2: LNHDA, SQIVND (reference sequence). Trimming cost V 8 bases and J 6 bases; bases outside gene matches: 7. Here the CDR3 reads CASGQGVLQPQHF. Written as DNA, the CDR3 is TGTGCCAGTGGGCAGGGGGTGCTTCAGCCCCAGCATTTT.